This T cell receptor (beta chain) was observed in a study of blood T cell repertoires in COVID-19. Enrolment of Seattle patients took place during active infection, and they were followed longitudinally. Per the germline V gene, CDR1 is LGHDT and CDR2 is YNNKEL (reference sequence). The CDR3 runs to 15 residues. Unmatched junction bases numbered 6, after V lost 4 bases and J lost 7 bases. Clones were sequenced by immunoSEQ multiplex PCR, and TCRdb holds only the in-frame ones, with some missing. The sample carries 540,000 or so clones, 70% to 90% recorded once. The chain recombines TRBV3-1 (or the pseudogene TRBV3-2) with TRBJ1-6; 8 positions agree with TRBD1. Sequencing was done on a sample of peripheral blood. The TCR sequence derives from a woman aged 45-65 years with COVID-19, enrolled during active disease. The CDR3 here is CASSRVQGDNSPLHF. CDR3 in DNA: TGTGCCAGCAGCCGAGTACAGGGGGACAATTCACCCCTCCACTTT.